This note documents a single TCR beta chain sequence. Its antigen is unidentified. This sample is drawn from a study of cytomegalovirus exposure and HLA in healthy donors. Whole-study findings and limits: The authors considered a cluster of highly shared sequence variants likely to be a sequencing artifact. TCR beta V- and J-gene trimming was later associated with a missense DCLRE1C variant.

Both 60 Vbeta primers and 13 Jbeta primers went into the PCR. Measured with immunoSEQ multiplex PCR; TCRdb has only the in-frame clones, and not every one. Of over 110,000 clones detected, 82% appear once; the ten largest clones hold 2.5%. The V gene's germline CDR1 is GTSNPN and CDR2 SVGIG (reference sequence). CDR3 length equals 12 residues. Trimming left V 0 bases short and J 10 bases short, with 12 bases between. V gene TRBV30 combines with J gene TRBJ1-1; D is ambiguous. The TCR originated in a male donor in good health and CMV-seronegative. The sequencing input was PBMCs. CDR3 protein: CAWSVRDTIAFF. The DNA for the CDR3 is TGTGCCTGGAGTGTACGAGACACGATAGCTTTCTTT.